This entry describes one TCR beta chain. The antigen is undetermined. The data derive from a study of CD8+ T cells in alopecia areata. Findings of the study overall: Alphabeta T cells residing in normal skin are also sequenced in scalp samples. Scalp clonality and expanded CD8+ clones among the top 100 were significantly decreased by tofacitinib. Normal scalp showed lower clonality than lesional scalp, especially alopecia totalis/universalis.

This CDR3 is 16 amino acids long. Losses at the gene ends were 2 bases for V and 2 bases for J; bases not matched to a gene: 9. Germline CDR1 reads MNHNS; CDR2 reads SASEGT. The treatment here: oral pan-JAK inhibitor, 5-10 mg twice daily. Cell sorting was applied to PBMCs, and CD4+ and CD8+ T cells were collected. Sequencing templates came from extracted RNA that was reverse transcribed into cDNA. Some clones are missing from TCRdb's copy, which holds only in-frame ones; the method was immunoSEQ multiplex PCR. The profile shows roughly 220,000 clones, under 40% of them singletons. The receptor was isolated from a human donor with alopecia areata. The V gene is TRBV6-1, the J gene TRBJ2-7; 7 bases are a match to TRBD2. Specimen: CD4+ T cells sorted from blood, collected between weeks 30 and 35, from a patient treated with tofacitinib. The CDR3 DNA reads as TGTGCCAGCAGTGAATTGGTTGGGAGGGGAACCTACGAGCAGTACTTC. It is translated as CASSELVGRGTYEQYF.